The 12 T cell receptor beta chains in this list originate from one sample, sequenced in a study of cytomegalovirus exposure and HLA in healthy donors. The PCR contained 60 Vbeta and 13 Jbeta primers. Profiling relied on immunoSEQ multiplex PCR, and the TCRdb table lists in-frame clones only, not all of them. Among 180,000 or so clones listed, 65% to 80% were seen once. The sample was PBMCs. All receptors come from a woman in her thirties in good health and CMV-seropositive.

The chain is built from TRBV11-2 and TRBJ2-3; D not resolved. The V and J ends lost 4 bases and 4 bases respectively, with 12 bases between them. The length of the CDR3 is 14 residues. From germline, CDR1 is SGHAT and CDR2 FQNNGV. CDR3 DNA: TGTGCCAGCAGCTCCTCGCGGTTGGCAGATACGCAGTATTTT. The encoded protein is CASSSSRLADTQYF.

The chain recombines TRBV7-2 with TRBJ2-6; no clear D gene. Germline V gene sequence: CDR1 SGHTA, CDR2 FQGNSA. The CDR3 runs to 15 residues. V was cut by 2 bases and J by 4 bases, with 9 bases left in between. The DNA for the CDR3 is TGTGCCAGCAGCTTACGGTTTTCGGGGGCCAACGTCCTGACTTTC. Amino acids: CASSLRFSGANVLTF. Supplemented by reference TRBV7-2 and TRBJ2-6, the full variable domain reads GAGVSQSPSNKVTEKGKDVELRCDPISGHTALYWYRQSLGQGLEFLIYFQGNSAPDKSGLPSDRFSAERTGGSVSTLTIQRTQQEDSAVYLCASSLRFSGANVLTFGAGSRLTVL.

Only a few counts were recorded for this clone. This chain uses TRBV5-1 with TRBJ1-2; 9 bases are shared with TRBD1. The germline CDR1 and CDR2 sequences are SGHRS and YFSETQ. This CDR3 has 17 residues. J was trimmed by 4 bases and V by 0 bases; bases with no gene match: 10. CDR3 amino acids: CASSLGDRDPPLYGYTF. CDR3 nucleotide sequence: TGCGCCAGCAGCTTGGGGGACAGGGACCCTCCACTCTATGGCTACACCTTC.

This clone was found once. The V call is TRBV7-2, the J call TRBJ1-1; D ambiguous. The CDR3 contains 14 residues. Germline lookup yields CDR1 SGHTA and CDR2 FQGNSA. V was trimmed by 4 bases and J by 1 base, leaving 10 bases between them. For the CDR3, the DNA is TGTGCCAGCAGCTACCTGGGCCCGAACACTGAAGCTTTCTTT. It codes for CASSYLGPNTEAFF.

In regard to this clone: Other DNA sequences of this sample code for an identical CDR3. The rearrangement joins TRBV5-1 to TRBJ2-3; 8 bases are shared with TRBD1. The CDR3 length is 15 residues. Germline loops: CDR1 SGHRS, CDR2 YFSETQ. J gave up 0 bases and V 1 base, and 1 base lay outside the gene matches. In DNA form, the CDR3 reads TGCGCCAGCAGCTTGAGGGACAGGAGCACAGATACGCAGTATTTT. Translated: CASSLRDRSTDTQYF.

The chain links TRBV6-5 to TRBJ2-5; 8 positions match TRBD2. The last part of the DNA fits TRBJ2-7 better; the J call may be wrong. The germline V gene encodes CDR1 MNHEY and CDR2 SVGAGI. This CDR3 has 14 amino acids. CDR3 DNA: TGTGCCAGCAGTTACGGGATAGCGGGGTACGAGCAGTACTTC. Translating gives CASSYGIAGYEQYF.

The gene calls are TRBV6-4 and TRBJ2-7; 8 bases are a match to TRBD2. This CDR3 has 17 residues. Unmatched junction bases numbered 11, after V lost 0 bases and J lost 4 bases. Germline V gives CDR1 MRHNA, CDR2 SNTAGT. In DNA, the CDR3 is TGTGCCAGCAGTGACTCCGGGACTAGTCGGTCCCCTTACGAGCAGTACTTC. Translating it yields CASSDSGTSRSPYEQYF.

The rearrangement joins TRBV11-3 to TRBJ2-5; 10 positions agree with TRBD2. J lost 5 bases, V lost 0 bases, and 9 bases had no gene match. The CDR3 runs 17 residues. Germline V CDR1 and CDR2: SGHNT, YENEEA. CDR3 amino acids: CASSLDGQRGGPETQYF. In DNA, the CDR3 is TGTGCCAGCAGCTTAGATGGCCAGCGGGGGGGCCCGGAGACCCAGTACTTC.

As to this clone: In the same sample, other DNA sequences code for this CDR3. This rearrangement joins TRBV6-5 to TRBJ1-2; D is undetermined. The V gene lost 5 bases and the J gene lost 4 bases, with 11 bases spanning the gap. The length of the CDR3 is 13 residues. Germline lookup yields CDR1 MNHEY and CDR2 SVGAGI. The DNA for the CDR3 is TGTGCCAGCAGTCGAAGCAATAGCTATGGCTACACCTTC. This encodes CASSRSNSYGYTF.

This chain connects TRBV19 to TRBJ2-5, with D possibly matching TRBD1 (6 bases). The ends were cut back, 7 bases at V and 1 base at J, with 10 bases in the middle. The CDR3 is 13 amino acids. Looked up from germline, CDR1 is LNHDA and CDR2 is SQIVND (reference sequence). The CDR3 nucleotides are TGTGCCAGTAAGGGCAGGGGCCAAGAGACCCAGTACTTC. It is translated as CASKGRGQETQYF.

This clone was found a few times. This rearrangement joins TRBV28 to TRBJ1-1; 9 bases are shared with TRBD1. This CDR3 is built from 16 residues. J was trimmed by 0 bases and V by 6 bases; bases with no gene match: 8. The germline V gene has CDR1 MDHEN and CDR2 SYDVKM. CDR3 in DNA: TGTGCCAGCAGACCGGGACAGGGCTTTATGAACACTGAAGCTTTCTTT. It yields the protein CASRPGQGFMNTEAFF.

J is TRBJ2-7 and V is TRBV19; TRBD2 is a possible D gene (6 bases). Germline loops: CDR1 LNHDA, CDR2 SQIVND (reference sequence). The CDR3 runs 14 residues. Trimming took off 3 bases at V and 0 bases at J, with 9 bases between the two ends. CDR3 protein: CASSIGGGSYEQYF. In DNA, the CDR3 is TGTGCCAGTAGTATCGGGGGAGGCTCCTACGAGCAGTACTTC.